This TCR beta chain appears in the sequencing data of a study of cytomegalovirus exposure and HLA in healthy donors. Study-wide results and caveats: Presence/absence results assume similar sequencing depth per donor, which may not hold. By a later analysis, the bulk of CMV-associated TCR beta chains appeared HLA-restricted.

The CDR3 runs to 16 residues. Germline V gene sequence: CDR1 LGHNA, CDR2 YSLEER. V gave up 2 bases and J gave up 6 bases; unmatched junction bases: 8. In regard to this clone: Antigen specificity is unknown.

It was with 60 Vbeta and 13 Jbeta primers that the PCR ran. Method: immunoSEQ multiplex PCR; TCRdb's copy keeps in-frame clones and lacks some. Altogether 200,000 to 250,000 clones are present, around 88% being singletons, with the ten largest covering less than 1.2%. This chain uses TRBV4-3 with TRBJ2-1; 9 bases fit TRBD2. The sample consisted of PBMCs. The clonotype comes from a woman between 18 and 30 years old in good health and CMV-seronegative. The CDR3: CASSQTAGGYFNEQFF. The CDR3, as DNA: TGCGCCAGCAGCCAAACGGCGGGAGGGTACTTCAATGAGCAGTTCTTC.